The T cell receptor (beta chain) under discussion was sequenced for a study of patients and donors after allogeneic stem cell transplantation. Using its own MiXCR run on the RT-PCR reads, TCRdb lists one record per CDR3 protein. The sample carries some 24,000 distinct CDR3 sequences, roughly two fifths recorded once. V was cut by 5 bases and J by 0 bases, with 7 bases left in between. Germline-derived CDR1 and CDR2 are KGHDR and SFDVKD. This CDR3 is built from 14 residues. This clonotype was counted only a few times. This chain joins TRBV24-1 and TRBJ1-5, with D perhaps matching TRBD1 (6 bases). This clonotype was obtained from a human donor who was either an allogeneic HSCT recipient or a stem cell or donor lymphocyte infusion donor (not recorded which). It is not recorded whose cells these are; they may come from a transplant donor. The specimen was blood, either unsorted or a sorted T cell fraction (not recorded which). CDR3: CATSAGASNQPQHF. Written as DNA, the CDR3 is TGTGCCACCAGTGCAGGGGCTAGCAATCAGCCCCAGCATTTT.